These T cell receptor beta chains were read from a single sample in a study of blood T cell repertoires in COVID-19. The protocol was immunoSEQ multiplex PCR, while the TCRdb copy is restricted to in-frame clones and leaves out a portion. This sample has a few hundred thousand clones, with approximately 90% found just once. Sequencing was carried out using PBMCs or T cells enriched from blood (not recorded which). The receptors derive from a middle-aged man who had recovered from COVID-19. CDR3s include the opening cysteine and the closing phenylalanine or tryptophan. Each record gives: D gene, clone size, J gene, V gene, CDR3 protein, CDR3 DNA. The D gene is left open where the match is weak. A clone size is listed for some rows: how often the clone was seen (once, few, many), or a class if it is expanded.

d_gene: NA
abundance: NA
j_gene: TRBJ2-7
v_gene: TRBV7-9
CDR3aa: CASSQAGSYEQYF
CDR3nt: TGTGCCAGCAGCCAAGCGGGCTCCTACGAGCAGTACTTC

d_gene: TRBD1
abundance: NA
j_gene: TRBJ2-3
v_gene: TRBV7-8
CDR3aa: CASSRTGPNTQYF
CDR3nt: TGTGCCAGCAGCCGGACAGGGCCTAATACGCAGTATTTT

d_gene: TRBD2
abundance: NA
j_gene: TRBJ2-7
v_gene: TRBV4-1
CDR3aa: CASSQLAGVVYEQYF
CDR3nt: TGCGCCAGCAGCCAATTAGCGGGGGTTGTCTACGAGCAGTACTTC

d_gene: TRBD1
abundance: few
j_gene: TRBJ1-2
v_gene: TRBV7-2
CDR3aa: CASSLNSDRVFGWYTF
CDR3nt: TGTGCCAGCAGCTTAAATAGTGACAGGGTATTTGGATGGTACACCTTC

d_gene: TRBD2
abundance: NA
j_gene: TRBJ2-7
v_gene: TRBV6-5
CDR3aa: CASRPLAGAAYEQYF
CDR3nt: TGTGCCAGCAGGCCACTAGCGGGGGCTGCCTACGAGCAGTACTTC

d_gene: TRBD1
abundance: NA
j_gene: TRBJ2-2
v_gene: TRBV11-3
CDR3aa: CASSFSVQGTGELFF
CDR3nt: TGTGCCAGCAGCTTTTCGGTACAGGGGACCGGGGAGCTGTTTTTT

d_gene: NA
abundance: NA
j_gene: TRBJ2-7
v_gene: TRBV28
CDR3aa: CASSLTGSGYEQYF
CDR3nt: TGTGCCAGCAGTCTCACCGGGTCCGGGTACGAGCAGTACTTC

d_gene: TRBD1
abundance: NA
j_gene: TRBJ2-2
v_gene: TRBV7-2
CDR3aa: CASSPRDSHTGELFF
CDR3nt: TGTGCCAGCAGCCCCCGGGACAGCCACACCGGGGAGCTGTTTTTT

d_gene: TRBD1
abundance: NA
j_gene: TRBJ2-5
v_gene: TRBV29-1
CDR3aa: CSAKGQGGETQYF
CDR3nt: TGCAGCGCGAAGGGACAGGGAGGCGAGACCCAGTACTTC

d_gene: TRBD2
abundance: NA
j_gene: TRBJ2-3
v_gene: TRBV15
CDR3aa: CATSRDPSGGTDTQYF
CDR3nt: TGTGCCACCAGCAGAGATCCTAGCGGGGGCACAGATACGCAGTATTTT

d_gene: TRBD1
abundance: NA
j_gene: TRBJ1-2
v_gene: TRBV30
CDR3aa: CAWTRGQDGGYTF
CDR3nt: TGTGCCTGGACTAGGGGACAGGATGGGGGCTACACCTTC

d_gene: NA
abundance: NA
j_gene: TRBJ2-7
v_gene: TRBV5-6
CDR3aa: CASTFGAGASSEQYF
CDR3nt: TGTGCCAGCACCTTCGGCGCGGGGGCATCCTCCGAGCAGTACTTC

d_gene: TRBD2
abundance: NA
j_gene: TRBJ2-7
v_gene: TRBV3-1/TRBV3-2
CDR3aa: CASSPGGYEQYF
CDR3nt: TGTGCCAGCAGCCCGGGGGGCTACGAGCAGTACTTC

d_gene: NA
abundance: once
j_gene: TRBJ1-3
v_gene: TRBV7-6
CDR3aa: CASSLAEAPTSSGNTIYF
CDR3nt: TGTGCCAGCAGCTTAGCTGAGGCACCGACGAGCTCTGGAAACACCATATATTTT

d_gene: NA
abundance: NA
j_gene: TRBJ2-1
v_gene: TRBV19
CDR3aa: CASSPSTILSYNEQFF
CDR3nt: TGTGCCAGTAGCCCATCGACAATACTCTCCTACAATGAGCAGTTCTTC

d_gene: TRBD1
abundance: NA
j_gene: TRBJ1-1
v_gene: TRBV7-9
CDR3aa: CASSLGQGFTEAFF
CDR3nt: TGTGCCAGCAGCTTGGGACAGGGGTTCACTGAAGCTTTCTTT

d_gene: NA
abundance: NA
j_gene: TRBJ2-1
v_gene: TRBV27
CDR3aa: CASPNRRNYNEQFF
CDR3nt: TGTGCCAGTCCGAACAGGAGAAACTACAATGAGCAGTTCTTC

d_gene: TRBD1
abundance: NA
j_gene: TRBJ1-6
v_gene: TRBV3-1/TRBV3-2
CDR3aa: CASSMTGVNSPLHF
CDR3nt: TGTGCCAGCAGTATGACAGGGGTTAATTCACCCCTCCACTTT

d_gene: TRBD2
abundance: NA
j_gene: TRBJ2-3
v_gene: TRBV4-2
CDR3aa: CASGLAGDTDTQYF
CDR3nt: TGTGCCAGTGGACTAGCGGGAGACACAGATACGCAGTATTTT

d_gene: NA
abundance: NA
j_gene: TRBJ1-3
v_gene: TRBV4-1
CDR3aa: CASSQDRGGNTIYF
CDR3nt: TGCGCCAGCAGCCAAGACAGGGGAGGAAACACCATATATTTT

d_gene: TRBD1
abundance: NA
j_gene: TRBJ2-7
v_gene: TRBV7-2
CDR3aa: CASSNRDRRYEQYF
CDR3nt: TGTGCCAGCAGCAACCGGGACAGACGCTACGAGCAGTACTTC

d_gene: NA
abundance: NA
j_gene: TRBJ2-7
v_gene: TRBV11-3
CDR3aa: CASSTQGNEQYF
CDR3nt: TGTGCCAGCAGCACCCAGGGGAACGAGCAGTACTTC

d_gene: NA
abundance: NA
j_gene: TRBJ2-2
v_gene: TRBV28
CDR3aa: CASSLFWGRQGGELFF
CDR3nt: TGTGCCAGCAGTTTATTTTGGGGGCGCCAGGGCGGGGAGCTGTTTTTT